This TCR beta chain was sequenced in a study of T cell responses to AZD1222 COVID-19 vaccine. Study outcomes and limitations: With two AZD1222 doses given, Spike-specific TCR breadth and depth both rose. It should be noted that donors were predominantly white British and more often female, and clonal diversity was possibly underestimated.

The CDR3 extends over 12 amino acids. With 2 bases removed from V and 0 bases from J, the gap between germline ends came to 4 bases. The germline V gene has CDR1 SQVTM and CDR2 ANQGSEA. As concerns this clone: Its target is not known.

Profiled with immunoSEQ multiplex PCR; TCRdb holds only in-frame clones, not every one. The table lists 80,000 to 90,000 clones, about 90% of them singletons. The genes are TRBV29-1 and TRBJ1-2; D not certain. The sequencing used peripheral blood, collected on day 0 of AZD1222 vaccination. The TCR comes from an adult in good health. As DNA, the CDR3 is TGCAGCGTTGAATGGACTAACTATGGCTACACCTTC. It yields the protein CSVEWTNYGYTF. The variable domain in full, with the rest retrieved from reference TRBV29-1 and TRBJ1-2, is SAVISQKPSRDICQRGTSLTIQCQVDSQVTMMFWYRQQPGQSLTLIATANQGSEATYESGFVIDKFPISRPNLTFSTLTVSNMSPEDSSIYLCSVEWTNYGYTFGSGTRLTVV.